The 31 T cell receptor beta chains in this list originate from one sample, sequenced in a study of shared clonotypes between healthy human individuals. Clones were sequenced by immunoSEQ multiplex PCR, and TCRdb holds only the in-frame ones, with some missing. This sample yields 2 million to 3 million clones, of which 93% are seen a single time; roughly 0.36% belongs to the top ten. The specimen was naive CD4+ T cells from PBMCs. Subset in this sample: CD45RA+ positively selected. The receptors come from a young man in good health. Some clones in this sample may be carry-over from other donors' samples.

The chain carries TRBV25-1 and TRBJ2-6, with D possibly being TRBD1 (6 bases). This CDR3 spans 13 amino acids. Germline V lookup: CDR1 MGHDK, CDR2 SYGVNS. Trimming removed 7 bases from V and 2 bases from J, with 6 bases in between. CDR3 loop: CASKGAGANVLTF. In nucleotides, the CDR3 is TGTGCCAGCAAGGGGGCTGGGGCCAACGTCCTGACTTTC.

The chain carries TRBV7-7 and TRBJ2-2; D unresolved. Germline V lookup: CDR1 SSHAT, CDR2 FNYEAQ (reference sequence). There are 13 residues in the CDR3. V gave up 1 base and J gave up 6 bases, with 6 bases separating them. CDR3 protein: CASSLGHAGELFF. In DNA, the CDR3 is TGTGCCAGCAGCTTAGGTCACGCCGGGGAGCTGTTTTTT.

With regard to this clone: Other DNA sequences of this sample code for an identical CDR3. This chain uses TRBV2 with TRBJ2-1, with TRBD1 matching 7 bases. This CDR3 has 12 amino acids. Germline V gives CDR1 SNHLY, CDR2 FYNNEI. With V trimmed by 5 bases and J by 8 bases, 3 bases remained unmatched. The CDR3 protein is CASSRQGYEQFF. CDR3 in DNA: TGTGCCAGCAGTCGACAGGGCTATGAGCAGTTCTTC.

This chain links TRBV27 with TRBJ1-1, with 8 bases lining up with TRBD1. The trim removed 5 bases at V and 3 bases at J, leaving 8 bases unmatched. This CDR3 has 15 amino acids. Germline CDR1 reads MNHEY; CDR2 reads SMNVEV (reference sequence). In DNA form, the CDR3 reads TGTGCCAGCAGTCCGCGGACAGGGAAGGACACTGAAGCTTTCTTT. Residues: CASSPRTGKDTEAFF.

On this clone itself: This CDR3 is also generated by other DNA sequences in the sample. The gene calls are TRBV5-1 and TRBJ2-3; 7 bases fit TRBD1. V shed 4 bases, J shed 5 bases, and the junction held 4 bases outside the gene matches. The germline V gene has CDR1 SGHRS and CDR2 YFSETQ. The CDR3 runs to 13 residues. The CDR3 loop is CASSHTGEDTQYF. In DNA form, the CDR3 reads TGCGCCAGCAGCCATACAGGGGAAGATACGCAGTATTTT.

The chain couples TRBV28 to TRBJ2-1; D remains ambiguous. From germline, CDR1 is MDHEN and CDR2 SYDVKM. This CDR3 has 11 amino acids. The V end lost 7 bases, the J end lost 9 bases, and 10 bases lay between the germline ends. The CDR3 loop is CASTTRLEQFF. CDR3 in DNA: TGTGCCAGCACCACCCGACTTGAGCAGTTCTTC.

Points on this clone: Other DNA sequences in this specimen translate into the identical CDR3. CDR3: CASSPGTGRNGYTF. DNA for the CDR3: TGTGCCAGCTCACCGGGGACGGGCCGGAATGGCTACACCTTC. The chain links TRBV18 to TRBJ1-2, with D maybe TRBD1 (5 bases). V lost 3 bases and J lost 6, with 14 bases in between. CDR3 length: 14 amino acids. Germline CDR1 is KGHSH and CDR2 is LQKENI.

The rearrangement joins TRBV6-1 to TRBJ1-3; D remains unclear. Germline V gives CDR1 MNHNS, CDR2 SASEGT. The CDR3 has 14 residues. Trimming took 6 bases from V and 0 from J, leaving 9 bases between them. The CDR3: CASSPGLSGNTIYF. CDR3 in DNA: TGTGCCAGCAGCCCAGGCCTCTCTGGAAACACCATATATTTT.

The chain employs TRBV28 and TRBJ1-1; D is uncertain. Germline CDR1 MDHEN, CDR2 SYDVKM. CDR3 length: 14 residues. V lost 3 bases, J lost 1 base, and 9 bases lay in between. The CDR3 nucleotides read TGTGCCAGCAGTTTTAGGGTGGCGAACACTGAAGCTTTCTTT. This codes for CASSFRVANTEAFF.

The chain employs TRBV18 and TRBJ1-5, with D hard to call. The V and J ends lost 2 bases and 3 bases respectively, with 5 bases between them. CDR3 length equals 13 residues. CDR1 is KGHSH, CDR2 LQKENI, per germline. The CDR3 nucleotides read TGTGCCAGCTCACCAGACCACAATCAGCCCCAGCATTTT. Protein: CASSPDHNQPQHF.

Comments on this clone: Other DNA sequences in the same sample also yield this CDR3. The chain links TRBV30 to TRBJ2-7; 9 bases map to TRBD1. The germline V gene encodes CDR1 GTSNPN and CDR2 SVGIG (reference sequence). This CDR3 is built from 13 residues. The trim removed 1 base at V and 5 bases at J, leaving 3 bases unmatched. CDR3 bases: TGTGCCTGGAGTGCGGACAGGGGACACGAGCAGTACTTC. Translated: CAWSADRGHEQYF.

The CDR3 sequence is CASRRDRAMGYEQYF. CDR3 DNA sequence: TGTGCCAGCCGCCGAGACAGGGCGATGGGCTACGAGCAGTACTTC. The rearrangement links TRBV27 to TRBJ2-7; the match to TRBD1 covers 7 bases. CDR1 is MNHEY, CDR2 SMNVEV, per germline (reference sequence). The V and J ends lost 8 bases and 3 bases, in that order; junction bases with no gene match: 13. The CDR3 runs to 15 residues.

This chain connects TRBV5-1 to TRBJ2-7; 7 nucleotides match TRBD2. The CDR3 has 19 amino acids. V lost 0 bases and J lost 5; bases outside the gene matches: 20. Per the germline V gene, CDR1 is SGHRS and CDR2 is YFSETQ. This chain's CDR3 is CASSLVGGRGEKLRDEQYF. CDR3 coding DNA: TGCGCCAGCAGCTTGGTTGGCGGGAGAGGGGAGAAATTACGGGACGAGCAGTACTTC.

Comment on this clone: Other DNA sequences in the same sample also yield this CDR3. The rearrangement joins TRBV5-4 to TRBJ2-7, with a tentative D call TRBD2 (6 bases). Germline V CDR1 and CDR2: SGHNT, YYREEE (reference sequence). V lost 0 bases to trimming and J lost 4 bases, with 11 bases between them. The CDR3 sequence is 14 residues long. CDR3 DNA: TGTGCCAGCAGCTTGGAAGTGCGGGATTACGAGCAGTACTTC. Its translation: CASSLEVRDYEQYF.

The V gene is TRBV30, the J gene TRBJ1-2; 7 bases are shared with TRBD1. Germline V gives CDR1 GTSNPN, CDR2 SVGIG (reference sequence). The CDR3 contains 14 residues. The junction had 9 bases not matched to a gene; V was cut back by 0 bases and J by 8 bases. CDR3 in DNA: TGTGCCTGGAGTGTCGACAGGGTAGTAGGAGGCTACACCTTC. This encodes CAWSVDRVVGGYTF.

This rearrangement joins TRBV5-1 to TRBJ2-5, with 11 nucleotides matching TRBD1. CDR3 size: 15 residues. In germline, CDR1 is SGHRS, CDR2 YFSETQ. Losses at the gene ends were 4 bases for V and 1 base for J; bases not matched to a gene: 3. CDR3 residues: CASSEGTGGQETQYF. The CDR3 bases are TGCGCCAGCAGCGAAGGGACAGGGGGCCAAGAGACCCAGTACTTC. The full variable domain, rest sourced from reference TRBV5-1 and TRBJ2-5, is KAGVTQTPRYLIKTRGQQVTLSCSPISGHRSVSWYQQTPGQGLQFLFEYFSETQRNKGNFPGRFSGRQFSNSRSEMNVSTLELGDSALYLCASSEGTGGQETQYFGPGTRLLVL.

The rearrangement uses TRBV18 and TRBJ2-1; D gene unclear. V was clipped by 6 bases and J by 8 bases, with 5 bases between them. CDR1 and CDR2 (germline): KGHSH, LQKENI. CDR3 length equals 10 residues. The DNA of the CDR3 is TGTGCCAGCTCCGACGATGAGCAGTTCTTC. Encoded protein: CASSDDEQFF.

This chain connects TRBV28 to TRBJ1-1; possible D gene TRBD1, 5 bases. V shed 3 bases and J shed 1 base, with 6 bases lying between them. This CDR3 is 13 amino acids long. Germline V lookup: CDR1 MDHEN, CDR2 SYDVKM. DNA of the CDR3: TGTGCCAGCAGTTTTGGACAGAACACTGAAGCTTTCTTT. Encoded protein: CASSFGQNTEAFF.

The CDR3 region has the DNA TGTGCCAGCAGTGATACGGGGTACACTGAAGCTTTCTTT. Translation: CASSDTGYTEAFF. This sequence joins TRBV2 and TRBJ1-1; D is ambiguous. Germline V gene data show CDR1 as SNHLY and CDR2 as FYNNEI. The CDR3 length is 13 residues. The ends were cut back, 3 bases at V and 3 bases at J, with 8 bases in the middle.

This clone has just one count. This chain uses TRBV4-2 with TRBJ1-4, with D possibly TRBD1 on 5 matching bases. The CDR3 covers 14 residues. Trimming removed 0 bases from V and 10 bases from J, with 12 bases in between. The germline CDR1 and CDR2 sequences are LGHNA and YNFKEQ. The CDR3 sequence: CASSQDMRGAKLFF. The CDR3 coding sequence is TGTGCCAGCAGCCAAGATATGAGGGGCGCAAAACTGTTTTTT.

The chain links TRBV5-1 to TRBJ1-4, with 7 positions matching TRBD1. Germline assignment: CDR1 SGHRS and CDR2 YFSETQ. This CDR3 contains 16 residues. The V segment lost 5 bases and the J segment 1 base; nucleotides outside the gene matches: 8. CDR3 sequence (DNA): TGCGCCAGCAGGAGGGACAGTTTTCAAACTAATGAAAAACTGTTTTTT. This encodes CASRRDSFQTNEKLFF. The full variable domain, completed using reference TRBV5-1 and TRBJ1-4, is KAGVTQTPRYLIKTRGQQVTLSCSPISGHRSVSWYQQTPGQGLQFLFEYFSETQRNKGNFPGRFSGRQFSNSRSEMNVSTLELGDSALYLCASRRDSFQTNEKLFFGSGTQLSVL.

This chain's CDR3 is CAWSVPPRYEQYF. The CDR3 DNA sequence: TGTGCCTGGAGTGTACCTCCACGCTACGAGCAGTACTTC. This sequence joins TRBV30 and TRBJ2-7; D not certain. The V gene's germline CDR1 is GTSNPN and CDR2 SVGIG (reference sequence). The CDR3 is 13 amino acids. Between the trimmed V and J ends, which lost 0 bases and 3 bases, there was a span of 9 bases. Full variable domain (outside the CDR3, taken from reference TRBV30 and TRBJ2-7): SQTIHQWPATLVQPVGSPLSLECTVEGTSNPNLYWYRQAAGRGLQLLFYSVGIGQISSEVPQNLSASRPQDRQFILSSKKLLLSDSGFYLCAWSVPPRYEQYFGPGTRLTVT.

This chain joins TRBV7-8 and TRBJ2-3, with 7 bases that match TRBD1. CDR3 size: 13 residues. Trimming cost V 5 bases and J 7 bases; bases outside gene matches: 6. The germline gives CDR1 SGHVS, CDR2 FQNEAQ. The CDR3 sequence: CASSQNRGNTQYF. CDR3 DNA sequence: TGTGCCAGCAGCCAAAACAGGGGAAATACGCAGTATTTT. Looking up the rest from reference TRBV7-8 and TRBJ2-3 gives the full variable domain: GAGVSQSPRYKVAKRGQDVALRCDPISGHVSLFWYQQALGQGPEFLTYFQNEAQLDKSGLPSDRFFAERPEGSVSTLKIQRTQQEDSAVYLCASSQNRGNTQYFGPGTRLTVL.

This chain joins TRBV5-1 and TRBJ1-3, with D perhaps TRBD1 (6 bases). From germline, CDR1 is SGHRS and CDR2 YFSETQ. V was pared by 0 bases and J by 2 bases, with 12 bases between. There are 16 residues in the CDR3. The CDR3 loop reads CASSLVGGLAGNTIYF. The CDR3 DNA is TGCGCCAGCAGCTTGGTTGGGGGCCTCGCTGGAAACACCATATATTTT.

This chain links TRBV29-1 with TRBJ2-6; no reliable D call. This CDR3 has 11 amino acids. The V and J ends lost 6 bases and 2 bases respectively, with 2 bases between them. Germline V gives CDR1 SQVTM, CDR2 ANQGSEA. The CDR3 region has the DNA TGCAGCGTCACTGGGGCCAACGTCCTGACTTTC. As protein: CSVTGANVLTF. Using reference TRBV29-1 and TRBJ2-6 for the parts outside the CDR3, the full variable domain is SAVISQKPSRDICQRGTSLTIQCQVDSQVTMMFWYRQQPGQSLTLIATANQGSEATYESGFVIDKFPISRPNLTFSTLTVSNMSPEDSSIYLCSVTGANVLTFGAGSRLTVL.

This clone turned up a few times. The rearrangement uses TRBV7-2 and TRBJ1-1; D gene uncertain. Germline values: CDR1 SGHTA, CDR2 FQGNSA. This CDR3 has 13 residues. The V and J ends lost 4 bases and 3 bases respectively, with 9 bases between them. The CDR3 sequence is CASSSRIDTEAFF. CDR3 bases: TGTGCCAGCAGCTCCCGAATTGACACTGAAGCTTTCTTT.

The gene calls are TRBV11-2 and TRBJ2-1; D is uncertain. The CDR3 covers 13 residues. Germline V gives CDR1 SGHAT, CDR2 FQNNGV. V lost 3 bases to trimming and J lost 0 bases, with 3 bases between them. CDR3 DNA sequence: TGTGCCAGCAGCTTGGTCTCCTACAATGAGCAGTTCTTC. It is translated as CASSLVSYNEQFF.

The chain is built from TRBV6-6 and TRBJ1-4; D uncertain. V lost 2 bases and J lost 8, with 3 bases in between. Germline V gene lookup returns CDR1 MNHNY and CDR2 SVGAGI (reference sequence). The CDR3 has 11 amino acids. CDR3 loop: CASSYPEKLFF. The CDR3 DNA is TGTGCCAGCAGTTACCCGGAAAAACTGTTTTTT.

The table lists this clone with a count of one. V and J are TRBV27 and TRBJ2-1; D is possibly TRBD2 (6 bases). CDR1 and CDR2 from the germline V gene are MNHEY and SMNVEV (reference sequence). CDR3 length equals 17 residues. Deletions cut 5 bases from V and 1 base from J, with 18 bases between. The CDR3 region is CASSVRLGWNSYNEQFF. The CDR3 nucleotides read TGTGCCAGCAGTGTGAGACTAGGCTGGAATTCCTACAATGAGCAGTTCTTC.

The rearrangement uses TRBV2 and TRBJ1-1; D call uncertain. The CDR3 runs 12 residues. V gave up 7 bases and J gave up 0 bases, with 6 bases separating them. In germline, CDR1 is SNHLY, CDR2 FYNNEI. The CDR3 nucleotides are TGTGCCAGCAATGTAGTGAACACTGAAGCTTTCTTT. Translated: CASNVVNTEAFF.

The chain couples TRBV28 to TRBJ2-3; 9 bases line up with TRBD2. This CDR3 contains 15 residues. Germline V lookup: CDR1 MDHEN, CDR2 SYDVKM. V lost 4 bases and J lost 5; bases outside the gene matches: 7. The CDR3 reads CASSYPSGAVDTQYF. The CDR3 region has the DNA TGTGCCAGCAGTTATCCTAGCGGGGCGGTAGATACGCAGTATTTT.